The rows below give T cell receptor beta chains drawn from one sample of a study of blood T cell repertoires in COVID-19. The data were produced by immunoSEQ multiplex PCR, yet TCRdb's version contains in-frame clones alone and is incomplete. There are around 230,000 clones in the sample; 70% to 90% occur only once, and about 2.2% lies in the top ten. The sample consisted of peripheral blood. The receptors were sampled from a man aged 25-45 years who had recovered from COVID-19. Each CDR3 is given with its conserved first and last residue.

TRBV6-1 CASSSQNGYTF
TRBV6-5 CASSPPGQGAKEQFF
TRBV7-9 CASSGRTEYEQYF
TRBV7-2 CASSLGAGVGTYEQYF
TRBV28 CASSLFPSSYNEQFF
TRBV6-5 CASRRDRGTGELFF
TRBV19 CASSPGFVVDYTF
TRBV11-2 CASSLVRGSADTQYF
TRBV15 CATSTGNGHEQFF
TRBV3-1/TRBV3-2 CASSQTGVPRYGYTF
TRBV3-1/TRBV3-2 CASSHTARGWVGELFF
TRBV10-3 CAISDEGAEEKLFF
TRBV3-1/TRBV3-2 CASSQLRGWGGRGYTF
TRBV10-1 CASSEGTGVSPLHF
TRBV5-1 CASSLEGGSESYNEQFF
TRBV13 CASGLGQYTGELFF
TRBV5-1 CASSLPAGGNTGELFF
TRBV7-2 CASRRDRGRNEKLFF
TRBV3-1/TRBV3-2 CASSPREVLSYEQYF
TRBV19 CASSRTGNTEAFF
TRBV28 CASSLGGGRHNEQFF
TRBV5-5 CASSLTGSLAFYGYTF
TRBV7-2 CASSLVGGQNTEAFF
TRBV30 CAWKRGGTEAFF
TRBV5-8 CASCLLRTGEKLFF
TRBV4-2 CASSQDGGRADQPQHF
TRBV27 CASSFHSLYGYTF
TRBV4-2 CASSPGQINYGYTF
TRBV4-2 CASSRFRGAGDTQYF
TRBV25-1 CASHGGDRVSNYGYTF
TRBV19 CASRGTAGTEAFF
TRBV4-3 CASSQTGLLTDTQYF
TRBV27 CASRDLGRGYEQYF
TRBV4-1 CASSHRLTAGTGGNTIYF
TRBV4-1 CASSQDKGAANHEKLFF
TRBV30 CAWGRRGLNNSPLHF
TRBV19 CAQGDRESNQPQHF
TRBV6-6 CASKIAGGLDTQYF
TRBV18 CASSLSTGSGANVLTF
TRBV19 CASSEGLSRETQYF